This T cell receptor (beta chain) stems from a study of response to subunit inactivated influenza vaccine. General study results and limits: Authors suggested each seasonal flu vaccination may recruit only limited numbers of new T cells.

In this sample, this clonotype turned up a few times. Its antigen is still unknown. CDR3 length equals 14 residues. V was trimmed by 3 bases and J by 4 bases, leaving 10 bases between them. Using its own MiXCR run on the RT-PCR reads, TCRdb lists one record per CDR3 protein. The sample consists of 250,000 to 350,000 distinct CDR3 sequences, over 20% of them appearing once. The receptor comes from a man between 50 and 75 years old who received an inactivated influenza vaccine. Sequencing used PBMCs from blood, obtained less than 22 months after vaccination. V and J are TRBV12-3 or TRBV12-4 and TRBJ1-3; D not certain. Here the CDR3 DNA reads TGTGCCAGCAGTTTCGAGGACCGGGGAAACACCATATATTTT. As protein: CASSFEDRGNTIYF.